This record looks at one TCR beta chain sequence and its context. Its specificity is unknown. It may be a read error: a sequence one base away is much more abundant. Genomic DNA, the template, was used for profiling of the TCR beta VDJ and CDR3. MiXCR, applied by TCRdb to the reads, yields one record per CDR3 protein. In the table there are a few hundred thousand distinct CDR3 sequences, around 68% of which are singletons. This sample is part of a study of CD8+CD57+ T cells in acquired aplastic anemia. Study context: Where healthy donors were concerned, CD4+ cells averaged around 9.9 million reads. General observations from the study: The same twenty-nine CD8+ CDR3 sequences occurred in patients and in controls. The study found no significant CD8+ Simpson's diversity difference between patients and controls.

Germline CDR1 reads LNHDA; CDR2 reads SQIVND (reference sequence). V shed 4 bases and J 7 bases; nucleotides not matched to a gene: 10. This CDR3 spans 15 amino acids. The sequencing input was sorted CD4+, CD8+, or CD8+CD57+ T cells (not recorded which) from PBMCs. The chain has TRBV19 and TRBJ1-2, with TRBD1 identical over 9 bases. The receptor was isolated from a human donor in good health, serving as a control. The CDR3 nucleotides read TGTGCCAGTAGTAGTCGTCCGGGACAGGGTTTTGGCTACACCTTC. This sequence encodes CASSSRPGQGFGYTF.